This T cell receptor beta chain was observed in a study of T-cell reconstitution after alpha-beta-depleted transplantation in children. Study-wide findings and caveats: In patients about two months after transplant, alpha-beta T cells reportedly arose from several hundred expanded graft clones.

Construction of the TCRbeta library involved unique molecular identifiers. TCRdb analysed the PCR reads with MiXCR anew, one entry per CDR3 protein. There are hundreds of thousands of distinct CDR3 sequences in the sample; 13% occur only once, and roughly 2.3% lies in the top ten. Looked up from germline, CDR1 is DFQATT and CDR2 is SNEGSKA (reference sequence). This CDR3 comprises 15 residues. V was pared by 5 bases and J by 3 bases, with 10 bases of the junction left unmatched. The table lists this clonotype with many counts. What it recognizes is unknown. The starting material was PBMCs, mostly from graft donor cells, obtained 360 days after TCRalphabeta/CD19-depleted stem cell transplant. The clonotype was recovered from a male patient between 10 and 17 years old who had a stem cell transplant for acute myeloid leukemia, so the T cells may come from the graft donor. The rearrangement links TRBV20-1 to TRBJ2-1; 7 nucleotides agree with TRBD1. This chain's CDR3 is CSAGAPGQFYNEQFF. CDR3 DNA: TGCAGTGCTGGCGCCCCGGGACAGTTCTACAATGAGCAGTTCTTC.